This T cell receptor beta chain was captured by sequencing in a study of cytomegalovirus exposure and HLA in healthy donors. Study-wide findings and caveats: A later analysis associated some 16,000 TCR beta sequences with HLA alleles at a 0.05 false discovery rate. Associated with cytomegalovirus, according to the listing, were around 170 TCR beta chains. Most sequenced TCRs were rare (though some public TCRs occurred in many donors). Later, an analysis found that common viral pathogens appeared to be linked with several of the most significant clusters.

Only a few counts were recorded for this clone. Its specificity is unknown. 13 Jbeta primers and 60 Vbeta primers were used for the PCR. Clones were read by immunoSEQ multiplex PCR, and TCRdb kept only the in-frame ones, dropping some. The repertoire has fewer than 70,000 clones, about four fifths of them found once; the top ten carry over 1.5%. This CDR3 is 13 amino acids long. Germline CDR1 reads ENHRY; CDR2 reads SYGVKD. V lost 6 bases and J 8 bases, leaving 16 bases between the germline ends. The material sequenced was PBMCs. The sequence derives from a man aged 35 to 55 in good health and CMV-seronegative. The V and J genes are TRBV10-3 and TRBJ1-1; perhaps TRBD1 as D (5 bases). CDR3 sequence (DNA): TGTGCCATCAGAGATAATGGGGCAGGGGAAGCTTTCTTT. This translates into CAIRDNGAGEAFF.